This T cell receptor (beta chain) derives from a study of CD8 T cells in ankylosing spondylitis. Broader study findings: One TCR beta motif, made up of 7 or 8 highly homologous variants, appeared characteristic of ankylosing spondylitis blood. In ankylosing spondylitis patients, matched synovial fluid reportedly showed significant enrichment of disease-linked clones.

Each CDR3 protein is one row after TCRdb ran MiXCR on the 5' RACE reads. The table records about 44,000 distinct CDR3 sequences, approximately 9.9% of them present only once. This clonotype came up a few times. The antigen is unknown. V lost 1 base and J 2 bases, leaving 9 bases between the germline ends. CDR3 length: 15 residues. Germline V gene lookup returns CDR1 MNHNS and CDR2 SASEGT. This TCR was recovered from a male donor with ankylosing spondylitis or in good health (not recorded which). The chain recombines TRBV6-1 with TRBJ1-3, with D perhaps matching TRBD1 (5 bases). The sequenced material came from blood, either unsorted or a sorted T cell fraction (not recorded which). CDR3 sequence: CASSEGGFTGNTIYF. The CDR3 nucleotides are TGTGCCAGCAGTGAAGGGGGCTTCACTGGAAACACCATATATTTT.